Listed here are 5 T cell receptor beta chains from one sample, sequenced in a study of cytomegalovirus exposure and HLA in healthy donors. PCR amplification relied on 60 Vbeta primers (plus 13 Jbeta primers). Clones were read by immunoSEQ multiplex PCR, and TCRdb kept only the in-frame ones, dropping some. Of over 150,000 clones listed, around 80% are singletons. Sequencing input: PBMCs. The receptors were gathered from a man aged 30-40 years in good health and CMV-seropositive.

The chain carries TRBV2 and TRBJ2-3; TRBD2 aligns across 9 bases. CDR1 and CDR2 from the germline V gene are SNHLY and FYNNEI. This CDR3 is 16 amino acids long. V gave up 5 bases and J gave up 2 bases; unmatched junction bases: 8. CDR3 DNA: TGTGCCAGCAGTCACACTAGCGGGTTAAACACAGATACGCAGTATTTT. Protein sequence: CASSHTSGLNTDTQYF.

The CDR3 spells CATSRGLAWYNEQFF. CDR3 coding DNA: TGTGCCACCAGCAGAGGACTAGCTTGGTACAATGAGCAGTTCTTC. The chain recombines TRBV15 with TRBJ2-1, with TRBD2 matching 7 bases. J was trimmed by 4 bases and V by 1 base; bases with no gene match: 4. The CDR3 length is 15 residues. CDR1 is LNHNV, CDR2 YYDKDF, per germline (reference sequence).

The V call is TRBV27, the J call TRBJ1-1; a weak D match, TRBD1 (5 bases). The germline gives CDR1 MNHEY, CDR2 SMNVEV (reference sequence). Deletions cut 2 bases from V and 1 base from J, with 11 bases between. CDR3 size: 15 residues. The CDR3 DNA reads as TGTGCCAGCAGTTTAGCGGGGAGGGGGAACACTGAAGCTTTCTTT. Protein: CASSLAGRGNTEAFF.

This clone was detected once. J is TRBJ1-1 and V is TRBV7-9; 12 bases align to TRBD1. CDR1 is SEHNR and CDR2 is FQNEAQ in the germline V gene (reference sequence). The CDR3 is 16 residues long. V was clipped by 3 bases and J by 2 bases; unmatched bases: 4. CDR3 nucleotides: TGTGCCAGCAGCTTCTCGGGGACAGGGGGCAACACTGAAGCTTTCTTT. It specifies CASSFSGTGGNTEAFF.

The chain employs TRBV11-2 and TRBJ2-7; TRBD2 aligns across 14 bases. The ends lost 5 bases at V and 4 bases at J; junction bases unmatched: 10. This CDR3 has 17 residues. Germline V gene sequence: CDR1 SGHAT, CDR2 FQNNGV. Here the CDR3 reads CASSPWTSGRRGYEQYF. The CDR3 DNA reads as TGTGCCAGCAGCCCTTGGACTAGCGGGAGGAGGGGTTACGAGCAGTACTTC. Complete variable domain (other parts from reference TRBV11-2 and TRBJ2-7): EAGVAQSPRYKIIEKRQSVAFWCNPISGHATLYWYQQILGQGPKLLIQFQNNGVVDDSQLPKDRFSAERLKGVDSTLKIQPAKLEDSAVYLCASSPWTSGRRGYEQYFGPGTRLTVT.